This T cell receptor beta chain stems from a study of blood T cell repertoires in COVID-19. The V end was cut by 4 bases, the J end by 7 bases, with 10 bases between. CDR3 length: 12 amino acids. Germline values: CDR1 LNHDA, CDR2 SQIVND (reference sequence). As processed by the authors: Counts of nucleated cells, estimated from reference gene primer amplification, were obtained. Only in-frame clones appear in the TCRdb table, and some are missing; sequencing was by immunoSEQ multiplex PCR. V and J calls and clone size are given by that table; D and trimming were obtained from the DNA. This sample has about 280,000 clones, with over 75% found just once.

This sequence joins TRBV19 and TRBJ2-5, with D possibly being TRBD1 (5 bases). The sample taken for sequencing was peripheral blood. This receptor was identified in a human donor in a cohort sampled during active COVID-19. This CDR3 is CASSTYQGTQYF. Written as DNA, the CDR3 is TGTGCCAGTAGTACCTACCAGGGGACCCAGTACTTC.